This T cell receptor (beta chain) was identified in a study of cytomegalovirus exposure and HLA in healthy donors. PCR primers comprised 60 Vbeta and 13 Jbeta primers. Profiling relied on immunoSEQ multiplex PCR, and the TCRdb table lists in-frame clones only, not all of them. Of some 160,000 clones detected, approximately 71% appear once; the ten largest clones hold approximately 5.4%. About this clone: As yet, its antigen is unknown.

Study-wide results and caveats: The authors later linked a missense DCLRE1C variant to TCR beta V- and J-gene trimming. Among the CMV-associated chains, a few were confirmed in vitro as specific for CMV antigens. In a later analysis, DRB1 alleles had the most associated TCRs; HLA-C alleles the fewest. The likely explanation for a cluster of highly shared sequence variants was sequencing artifact.

Germline V gives CDR1 ENHRY, CDR2 SYGVKD. V shed 2 bases and J shed 0 bases, with 7 bases lying between them. CDR3 size: 14 residues. The source material was PBMCs. The source of this sequence is a woman aged 18-29 years in good health and CMV-seropositive. The chain uses TRBV10-3 and TRBJ1-1; D is perhaps TRBD1 (5 bases). In DNA form, the CDR3 reads TGTGCCATCAGTGAGACAGGAGTGAACACTGAAGCTTTCTTT. Encoded protein: CAISETGVNTEAFF.